The clone carrying this T cell receptor (beta chain) has ten or more counts. The antigen is not known. This CDR3 contains 12 residues. CDR1 is MDHEN and CDR2 is SYDVKM in the germline V gene. This entry comes from a study of T cells after yellow fever vaccination. In TCRdb, the 5' RACE reads were re-called with MiXCR into one record per CDR3 protein. The data contain over 110,000 distinct CDR3 sequences, 7.7% of them singletons. Whole-study results and caveats: Subsequent to the booster, the majority of primary-vaccination clones reappeared (96% CD4, roughly 90% CD8).

This TCR came from a man in his thirties or forties who received the YFV17D yellow fever vaccine. The chain is built from TRBV28 and TRBJ2-7; D is perhaps TRBD2 (7 bases). The sequencing used CD4+ T cells sorted from PBMCs, collected 5 days after the yellow fever booster vaccination. The CDR3 here is CAWGGATYEQYF. The CDR3 nucleotides are TGTGCATGGGGGGGGGCCACCTACGAGCAGTACTTC. The variable domain in full, with the rest retrieved from reference TRBV28 and TRBJ2-7, is DVKVTQSSRYLVKRTGEKVFLECVQDMDHENMFWYRQDPGLGLRLIYFSYDVKMKEKGDIPEGYSVSREKKERFSLILESASTNQTSMYLCAWGGATYEQYFGPGTRLTVT.